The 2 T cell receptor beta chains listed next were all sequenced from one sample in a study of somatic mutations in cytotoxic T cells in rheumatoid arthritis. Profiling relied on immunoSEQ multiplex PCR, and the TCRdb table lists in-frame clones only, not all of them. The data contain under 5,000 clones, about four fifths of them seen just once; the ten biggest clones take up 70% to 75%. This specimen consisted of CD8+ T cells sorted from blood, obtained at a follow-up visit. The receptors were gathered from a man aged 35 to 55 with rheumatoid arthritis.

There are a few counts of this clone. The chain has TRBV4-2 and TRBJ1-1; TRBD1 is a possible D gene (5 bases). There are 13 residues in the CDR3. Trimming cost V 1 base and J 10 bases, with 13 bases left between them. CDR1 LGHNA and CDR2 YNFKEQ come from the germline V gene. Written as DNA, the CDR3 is TGTGCCAGCAGCCAAGGGACGGCAAGGGGAGCTTTCTTT. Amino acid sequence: CASSQGTARGAFF.

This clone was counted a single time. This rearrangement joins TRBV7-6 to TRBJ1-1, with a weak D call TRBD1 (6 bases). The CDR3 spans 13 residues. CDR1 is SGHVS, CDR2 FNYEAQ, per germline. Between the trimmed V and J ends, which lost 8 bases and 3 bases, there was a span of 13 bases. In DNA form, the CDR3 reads TGTGCCAGCCGGGGGCCCGGGGACACTGAAGCTTTCTTT. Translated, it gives CASRGPGDTEAFF. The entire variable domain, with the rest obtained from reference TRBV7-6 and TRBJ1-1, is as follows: GAGVSQSPRYKVTKRGQDVALRCDPISGHVSLYWYRQALGQGPEFLTYFNYEAQQDKSGLPNDRFSAERPEGSISTLTIQRTEQRDSAMYRCASRGPGDTEAFFGQGTRLTVV.